The 24 T cell receptor beta chains listed next were all sequenced from one sample in a study of identical twins. TCRdb reprocessed the 5' RACE reads with MiXCR, giving one entry per CDR3 protein. The sample carries around 680,000 distinct CDR3 sequences, over 8.5% recorded once. The sample was also linked to a second study, of yellow fever vaccine responses in identical twins.

The sequencing input was PBMCs. These receptors all come from a woman under 30 in good health.

This clonotype was picked up a small number of times. The chain couples TRBV6-1 to TRBJ1-1, with D perhaps TRBD1 (5 bases). Germline V CDR1 and CDR2: MNHNS, SASEGT. This CDR3 is 15 amino acids long. Trimming removed 7 bases from V and 4 bases from J, with 19 bases in between. CDR3 sequence: CASIAVREKGTEAFF. CDR3 nucleotide sequence: TGTGCCAGCATAGCAGTCAGGGAGAAAGGCACTGAAGCTTTCTTT.

This clonotype was seen a handful of times. The chain is built from TRBV12-3 or TRBV12-4 and TRBJ2-1; D not certain. This CDR3 region has 14 residues. With 5 bases removed from V and 4 bases from J, the gap between germline ends came to 12 bases. Here the CDR3 reads CASSRVDGYNEQFF. CDR3 coding DNA: TGTGCCAGCAGTCGCGTCGATGGTTACAATGAGCAGTTCTTC.

This clonotype was found a few times. This chain connects TRBV5-1 to TRBJ2-5; D may match TRBD1 or TRBD2 (6 bases each). There are 16 residues in the CDR3. Trimming removed 0 bases at V and 2 bases at J, with 14 bases between. Looked up from germline, CDR1 is SGHRS and CDR2 is YFSETQ. For the CDR3, the DNA is TGCGCCAGCAGCTTGGTGGGGGGACACCGACAAGAGACCCAGTACTTC. Translating it yields CASSLVGGHRQETQYF.

The chain is built from TRBV20-1 and TRBJ2-7; unclear D gene. In germline, CDR1 is DFQATT, CDR2 SNEGSKA (reference sequence). The CDR3 sequence is 16 residues long. Trimming stripped 5 bases from V and 2 bases from J, with 22 bases between. CDR3: CSAPTPIRTVAYEQYF. The CDR3 nucleotides read TGCAGTGCTCCTACCCCTATACGGACGGTGGCCTACGAGCAGTACTTC.

This clonotype was seen repeatedly, ten times or more. The chain joins TRBV29-1 to TRBJ2-3; TRBD1 is a possible D gene (6 bases). The V gene lost 8 bases and the J gene lost 4 bases, with 10 bases spanning the gap. CDR1 is SQVTM and CDR2 is ANQGSEA in the germline V gene. The CDR3 consists of 11 residues. The CDR3 sequence: CSFYRADTQYF. DNA of the CDR3: TGCAGCTTTTACAGGGCAGATACGCAGTATTTT.

A few counts support this clonotype. This sequence may be a read error, since a much larger clone differs from it by one base. In DNA form, the CDR3 reads TGCAGTGCTAGGGACAGCCCCTACAATGAGCAGTTCTTC. It codes for CSARDSPYNEQFF. V usage is TRBV20-1 and J usage is TRBJ2-1, with D tentatively TRBD1 (6 bases). Germline V gene lookup returns CDR1 DFQATT and CDR2 SNEGSKA (reference sequence). The germline V and J ends were trimmed by 3 bases and 2 bases, with 8 bases remaining between them. CDR3 length: 13 amino acids.

This clonotype has ten or more counts. V usage is TRBV12-3 or TRBV12-4 and J usage is TRBJ1-5; no clear D. This CDR3 spans 15 amino acids. The V gene lost 5 bases and the J gene lost 0 bases, with 11 bases spanning the gap. Here the CDR3 reads CASSPRAASNQPQHF. CDR3 DNA sequence: TGTGCCAGCAGTCCCCGGGCGGCTAGCAATCAGCCCCAGCATTTT.

This chain joins TRBV6-5 and TRBJ2-7; TRBD2 agrees at 8 bases. The ends lost 5 bases at V and 1 base at J; junction bases unmatched: 7. This CDR3 spans 15 amino acids. The germline gives CDR1 MNHEY, CDR2 SVGAGI. The CDR3: CASSHRASGSYEQYF. CDR3 coding DNA: TGTGCCAGCAGTCACAGGGCTAGCGGGTCCTACGAGCAGTACTTC.

V usage is TRBV11-1 and J usage is TRBJ2-6, with D unresolved. This CDR3 is built from 18 residues. Trimming pared 4 bases from V and 0 bases from J, leaving 16 bases between. CDR1 and CDR2 (germline): SGHAT, FQDESV (reference sequence). The CDR3 DNA follows: TGTGCCAGCAGCTACCATCCAAAAACCCTCTCTGGGGCCAACGTCCTGACTTTC. The encoded protein is CASSYHPKTLSGANVLTF.

The chain joins TRBV5-1 to TRBJ1-2; 7 nucleotides align to TRBD1. This CDR3 spans 14 amino acids. With V trimmed by 0 bases and J by 4 bases, 3 bases remained unmatched. Germline values: CDR1 SGHRS, CDR2 YFSETQ. CDR3 nucleotides: TGCGCCAGCAGCTTGGAGGGGGCGATCTATGGCTACACCTTC. As protein: CASSLEGAIYGYTF.

The chain has TRBV6-4 and TRBJ2-2; D not resolved. Germline V CDR1 and CDR2: MRHNA, SNTAGT. The CDR3 has 14 amino acids. V dropped 6 bases and J dropped 4 bases, with 12 bases sitting between them. The DNA for the CDR3 is TGTGCCAGCAGCCCCCTTAGTGGCACCGGGGAGCTGTTTTTT. Translated, it gives CASSPLSGTGELFF.

The chain joins TRBV28 to TRBJ2-5, with 8 nucleotides matching TRBD1. Germline-derived CDR1 and CDR2 are MDHEN and SYDVKM. Losses at the gene ends were 7 bases for V and 6 bases for J; bases not matched to a gene: 16. The CDR3 is 16 residues long. CDR3 in DNA: TGTGCCAGCAAGACCGGGACAGGAGGATATACTCAGACCCAGTACTTC. Translating it yields CASKTGTGGYTQTQYF.

The chain couples TRBV7-9 to TRBJ2-7; D may be TRBD2 (6 bases). Germline V gene lookup returns CDR1 SEHNR and CDR2 FQNEAQ (reference sequence). CDR3 length: 14 residues. Between the trimmed V and J ends, which lost 6 bases and 1 base, there was a span of 13 bases. This CDR3 reads CASRNGRGSYEQYF. The CDR3 DNA reads TGTGCCAGCAGAAATGGTCGGGGGTCCTACGAGCAGTACTTC.

The chain recombines TRBV4-1 with TRBJ1-4, with no clear D. Germline values: CDR1 MGHRA, CDR2 YSYEKL. V lost 0 bases and J 5 bases, leaving 13 bases between the germline ends. The CDR3 consists of 16 residues. The CDR3 DNA sequence: TGCGCCAGCAGCCAAGATTCACCCCCCAGGAATGAAAAACTGTTTTTT. Translating gives CASSQDSPPRNEKLFF.

This clonotype occurred many times. The rearrangement uses TRBV6-5 and TRBJ2-7; a possible D gene is TRBD1 (6 bases). This CDR3 has 15 amino acids. Germline V CDR1 and CDR2: MNHEY, SVGAGI. Between the trimmed V and J ends, which lost 4 bases and 0 bases, there was a span of 13 bases. CDR3: CASSSKQGSSYEQYF. As DNA, the CDR3 is TGTGCCAGCAGTTCTAAACAGGGTAGCTCCTACGAGCAGTACTTC.

The chain is built from TRBV15 and TRBJ2-7; TRBD2 matches 9 bases. The ends lost 2 bases at V and 9 bases at J; junction bases unmatched: 8. CDR1 and CDR2 (germline): LNHNV, YYDKDF (reference sequence). CDR3 length equals 14 residues. The CDR3 here is CATSRTKMTSGQYF. The CDR3 DNA reads TGTGCCACCAGCAGAACGAAAATGACTAGCGGGCAGTACTTC.

This clonotype was seen more than once but under ten times. The genes are TRBV7-2 and TRBJ2-3; TRBD1 is a possible D gene (5 bases). Trimming took 3 bases from V and 0 from J, leaving 10 bases between them. The CDR3 has 15 residues. CDR1 SGHTA and CDR2 FQGNSA come from the germline V gene. Written as DNA, the CDR3 is TGTGCCAGCAGCTTTCAGGGATCTAGCACAGATACGCAGTATTTT. Translated: CASSFQGSSTDTQYF.

In this sample, this clonotype turned up many times. The rearrangement joins TRBV20-1 to TRBJ2-2; 8 bases are shared with TRBD2. Germline CDR1 is DFQATT and CDR2 is SNEGSKA (reference sequence). J was trimmed by 7 bases and V by 3 bases; bases with no gene match: 10. The CDR3 contains 15 residues. DNA for the CDR3: TGCAGTGCTAGCCCGCCAGCGGGGGAAGGCGGGGAGCTGTTTTTT. This encodes CSASPPAGEGGELFF.

The gene calls are TRBV15 and TRBJ2-7; D remains unclear. Trimming removed 1 base at V and 0 bases at J, with 10 bases between. Germline-derived CDR1 and CDR2 are LNHNV and YYDKDF (reference sequence). The CDR3 contains 15 residues. CDR3 DNA: TGTGCCACCAGCAGAGCCGGAGCCAGCTCCTACGAGCAGTACTTC. Translating gives CATSRAGASSYEQYF. Together with reference TRBV15 and TRBJ2-7, the CDR3 gives the full variable domain: DAMVIQNPRYQVTQFGKPVTLSCSQTLNHNVMYWYQQKSSQAPKLLFHYYDKDFNNEADTPDNFQSRRPNTSFCFLDIRSPGLGDTAMYLCATSRAGASSYEQYFGPGTRLTVT.

This clonotype was counted a single time. This chain joins TRBV21-1 and TRBJ2-1; TRBD1, the table's D call, lacks a check against the DNA. TRBV21-1 is noted as a pseudogene. The CDR3 sequence is 10 residues long. CDR3 nucleotide sequence: TGTGCCAGCAGTCGACAGGGGCGGTTCTTC. As protein: CASSRQGRFF.

The rearrangement links TRBV7-2 to TRBJ2-5; TRBD2 matches at 7 bases. Looked up from germline, CDR1 is SGHTA and CDR2 is FQGNSA. V was clipped by 6 bases and J by 5 bases; unmatched bases: 12. This CDR3 spans 15 amino acids. CDR3 DNA: TGTGCCAGCAGGTACCGCGCGGGAGCTGGGGAGACCCAGTACTTC. Translation gives CASRYRAGAGETQYF.

This clonotype was found many times. The V gene is TRBV4-3, the J gene TRBJ2-1, with D perhaps being TRBD1 or TRBD2 (5 bases each). The V end was cut by 5 bases, the J end by 4 bases, with 15 bases between. Germline CDR1 reads LGHNA; CDR2 reads YSLEER. CDR3 length equals 15 residues. The CDR3 protein is CASSSSGARYNEQFF. CDR3 DNA: TGCGCCAGCAGCTCTTCCGGGGCGCGATACAATGAGCAGTTCTTC.

This clonotype has just a few counts. The chain links TRBV20-1 to TRBJ2-5, with 9 nucleotides matching TRBD1. The germline V gene encodes CDR1 DFQATT and CDR2 SNEGSKA (reference sequence). This CDR3 comprises 14 residues. After removal of 3 bases from V and 5 bases from J, the junction contained 7 bases not matched to a gene. CDR3: CSASGTGKSETQYF. CDR3 coding DNA: TGCAGTGCTAGCGGGACAGGGAAGAGTGAGACCCAGTACTTC.

The gene calls are TRBV12-3 or TRBV12-4 and TRBJ2-2; D remains unclear. With 6 bases removed from V and 0 bases from J, the gap between germline ends came to 14 bases. This CDR3 spans 16 amino acids. For the CDR3, the DNA is TGTGCCAGCAGGCCCAACAGCTTCGCGAACACCGGGGAGCTGTTTTTT. Its protein is CASRPNSFANTGELFF.